Given below is one T cell receptor (beta chain) in context. The antigen is unknown. The V gene lost 4 bases and the J gene lost 1 base, with 20 bases spanning the gap. Germline V lookup: CDR1 LGHNA, CDR2 YSLEER. The CDR3 has 19 residues. These data originate in a study of T cell therapy after organ transplantation. Here immunoSEQ multiplex PCR was the method, and the copy in TCRdb shows in-frame clones only, minus some. The data contain about 48,000 clones, approximately 94% of them seen just once; the ten biggest clones take up about 3.1%. The sequences come from CD8+ T cells from blood, collected before autologous CMV-specific T cell therapy. The chain links TRBV4-3 to TRBJ1-6; tentative D call: TRBD1 (6 bases). This clonotype was obtained from a human patient who had received a solid organ transplant and had CMV disease. For the CDR3, the DNA is TGCGCCAGCAGCCCCTCGGACAGTCCTGGCGGGTCCTATAATTCACCCCTCCACTTT. Protein product: CASSPSDSPGGSYNSPLHF.